This TCR beta chain was documented in a study of blood T cell repertoires in COVID-19. Study background: The United States, Italy and Spain were the sources of the acute and convalescent COVID-19 samples. Sources were T cells, B-cell-depleted T cells, or PBMCs; the material itself was cDNA or gDNA.

As originally analysed: Researchers report that nucleated cell counts were estimated from reference gene primer amplification. Sequencing was performed with immunoSEQ multiplex PCR; in TCRdb, only in-frame clones are kept and a portion is missing. The DNA gave D and trimming, while V, J and clone size come from that table. Of about 89,000 clones listed, approximately 90% are singletons. This CDR3 has 15 residues. CDR1 is SGHTA, CDR2 FQGNSA, per germline. V was pared by 5 bases and J by 4 bases, with 14 bases between. This clone has a single count. This sequence joins TRBV7-2 and TRBJ2-2; D gene unclear. The source material was peripheral blood. The origin of this receptor is a human donor with active COVID-19. The donor label of this sample is uncertain. DNA for the CDR3: TGTGCCAGCAGCCCGACGGAGATTTCCACCGGGGAGCTGTTTTTT. This sequence encodes CASSPTEISTGELFF. The variable domain in full, with the rest retrieved from reference TRBV7-2 and TRBJ2-2, is GAGVSQSPSNKVTEKGKDVELRCDPISGHTALYWYRQSLGQGLEFLIYFQGNSAPDKSGLPSDRFSAERTGGSVSTLTIQRTQQEDSAVYLCASSPTEISTGELFFGEGSRLTVL.